This T cell receptor (beta chain) was captured by sequencing in a study of preoperative IRX-2 immunotherapy in early breast cancer. Described treatment: preoperative locoregional IRX-2 cytokine immunotherapy. This phase Ib study tested locoregional IRX-2 cytokine immunotherapy given before surgery. Trimming pared 1 base from V and 5 bases from J, leaving 9 bases between. This CDR3 region has 13 residues. CDR1 is SGHVS and CDR2 is FQNEAQ in the germline V gene. TCRdb's copy holds only in-frame clones and misses some; the assay was immunoSEQ multiplex PCR. This table holds about 3,100 clones, about 75% found once.

The rearrangement links TRBV7-8 to TRBJ2-7, with D unresolved. The sample consisted of tumor tissue, taken before IRX-2 immunotherapy. The TCR sequence derives from a human donor with breast cancer. CDR3 in DNA: TGTGCCAGCAGCTTAGTCCTGGGTAACGAGCAGTACTTC. Its protein product is CASSLVLGNEQYF.